A selection of T cell receptor beta chains follows, all from one sample in a study of blood T cell repertoires in COVID-19. Assay: immunoSEQ multiplex PCR; the TCRdb copy retains only in-frame clones and omits some. The table records about 250,000 clones, 88% of them present only once. The sample consisted of peripheral blood. These receptors were taken from an older man with acute or convalescent COVID-19. Both conserved end residues are part of each CDR3. The order of the fields is CDR3 length, J gene, V gene, CDR3 protein.

length: 13; J: TRBJ1-1; V: TRBV12-3/TRBV12-4; CDR3: CASSLAGDSSAFF
length: 15; J: TRBJ1-1; V: TRBV6-1; CDR3: CASSEGSTGSTEAFF
length: 14; J: TRBJ2-7; V: TRBV7-9; CDR3: CASSLLGQGYEQYF
length: 14; J: TRBJ2-5; V: TRBV7-9; CDR3: CASSLLRLQETQYF
length: 16; J: TRBJ1-3; V: TRBV6-5; CDR3: CASSYSGGSSGNTIYF
length: 15; J: TRBJ1-3; V: TRBV4-1; CDR3: CASSQDGTVENTIYF
length: 16; J: TRBJ1-1; V: TRBV28; CDR3: CASSFLGTGGNTEAFF
length: 17; J: TRBJ1-4; V: TRBV2; CDR3: CASRTGGVGGTNEKLFF
length: 16; J: TRBJ2-3; V: TRBV19; CDR3: CASSIGLAFVADTQYF
length: 14; J: TRBJ1-4; V: TRBV6-5; CDR3: CASSRDRANEKLFF
length: 14; J: TRBJ2-3; V: TRBV10-3; CDR3: CATWDSPNTDTQYF
length: 14; J: TRBJ1-5; V: TRBV6-5; CDR3: CASRDDRTNQPQHF
length: 17; J: TRBJ2-1; V: TRBV18; CDR3: CASSPGASGFPYNEQFF
length: 15; J: TRBJ1-1; V: TRBV29-1; CDR3: CSVEGTGGWNTEAFF
length: 15; J: TRBJ2-5; V: TRBV24-1; CDR3: CATSGRGPYQETQYF
length: 13; J: TRBJ2-5; V: TRBV7-9; CDR3: CASSSPLQETQYF
length: 16; J: TRBJ1-5; V: TRBV6-2/TRBV6-3; CDR3: CASSYDRTGANQPQHF
length: 15; J: TRBJ2-1; V: TRBV3-1/TRBV3-2; CDR3: CASSQVGGAYNEQFF
length: 14; J: TRBJ1-1; V: TRBV15; CDR3: CATSRDEAVGGAFF
length: 12; J: TRBJ1-1; V: TRBV12-3/TRBV12-4; CDR3: CASSPLQGEAFF
length: 18; J: TRBJ2-2; V: TRBV25-1; CDR3: CASSSRGLAVHNTGELFF
length: 15; J: TRBJ2-3; V: TRBV18; CDR3: CASSPPGTATDTQYF
length: 15; J: TRBJ1-5; V: TRBV6-6; CDR3: CASFTGHLSNQPQHF
length: 15; J: TRBJ1-2; V: TRBV28; CDR3: CASSSLEAGARGYTF
length: 13; J: TRBJ1-2; V: TRBV28; CDR3: CASRSNREYGYTF
length: 14; J: TRBJ1-6; V: TRBV7-2; CDR3: CASSLDHTYSPLHF
length: 14; J: TRBJ1-2; V: TRBV6-2/TRBV6-3; CDR3: CASSYVTPRNGYTF
length: 15; J: TRBJ1-2; V: TRBV5-4; CDR3: CASSFGTGQGKSYTF
length: 13; J: TRBJ1-1; V: TRBV16; CDR3: CASSQSGRLEAFF